The sequence of this TCR beta chain was determined in a study of T cell repertoires in cytomegalovirus infection. This clonotype has ten or more counts. The antigen is not known. Via MiXCR, TCRdb re-called the reads, giving one row per CDR3 protein. The data show 80,000 or so distinct CDR3 sequences, with roughly a quarter seen just once and roughly 50% held by the top ten. The CDR3 consists of 14 residues. Germline CDR1 and CDR2: SEHNR and FQNEAQ (reference sequence). The trim removed 5 bases at V and 4 bases at J, leaving 3 bases unmatched. The material was CD8+ T cells from cultured PBMCs, obtained from culture after CMV antigen stimulation. The chain uses TRBV7-9 and TRBJ1-2; TRBD1 matches 11 bases. This TCR was recovered from a human donor in good health (CMV status not recorded). Some clones in this sample may be carry-over from other donors' samples. This chain's CDR3 is CASSPGQGGYGYTF. The CDR3 nucleotides read TGTGCCAGCAGCCCGGGACAGGGGGGCTATGGCTACACCTTC. The whole variable domain, remainder taken from reference TRBV7-9 and TRBJ1-2, is DTGVSQNPRHKITKRGQNVTFRCDPISEHNRLYWYRQTLGQGPEFLTYFQNEAQLEKSRLLSDRFSAERPKGSFSTLEIQRTEQGDSAMYLCASSPGQGGYGYTFGSGTRLTVV.